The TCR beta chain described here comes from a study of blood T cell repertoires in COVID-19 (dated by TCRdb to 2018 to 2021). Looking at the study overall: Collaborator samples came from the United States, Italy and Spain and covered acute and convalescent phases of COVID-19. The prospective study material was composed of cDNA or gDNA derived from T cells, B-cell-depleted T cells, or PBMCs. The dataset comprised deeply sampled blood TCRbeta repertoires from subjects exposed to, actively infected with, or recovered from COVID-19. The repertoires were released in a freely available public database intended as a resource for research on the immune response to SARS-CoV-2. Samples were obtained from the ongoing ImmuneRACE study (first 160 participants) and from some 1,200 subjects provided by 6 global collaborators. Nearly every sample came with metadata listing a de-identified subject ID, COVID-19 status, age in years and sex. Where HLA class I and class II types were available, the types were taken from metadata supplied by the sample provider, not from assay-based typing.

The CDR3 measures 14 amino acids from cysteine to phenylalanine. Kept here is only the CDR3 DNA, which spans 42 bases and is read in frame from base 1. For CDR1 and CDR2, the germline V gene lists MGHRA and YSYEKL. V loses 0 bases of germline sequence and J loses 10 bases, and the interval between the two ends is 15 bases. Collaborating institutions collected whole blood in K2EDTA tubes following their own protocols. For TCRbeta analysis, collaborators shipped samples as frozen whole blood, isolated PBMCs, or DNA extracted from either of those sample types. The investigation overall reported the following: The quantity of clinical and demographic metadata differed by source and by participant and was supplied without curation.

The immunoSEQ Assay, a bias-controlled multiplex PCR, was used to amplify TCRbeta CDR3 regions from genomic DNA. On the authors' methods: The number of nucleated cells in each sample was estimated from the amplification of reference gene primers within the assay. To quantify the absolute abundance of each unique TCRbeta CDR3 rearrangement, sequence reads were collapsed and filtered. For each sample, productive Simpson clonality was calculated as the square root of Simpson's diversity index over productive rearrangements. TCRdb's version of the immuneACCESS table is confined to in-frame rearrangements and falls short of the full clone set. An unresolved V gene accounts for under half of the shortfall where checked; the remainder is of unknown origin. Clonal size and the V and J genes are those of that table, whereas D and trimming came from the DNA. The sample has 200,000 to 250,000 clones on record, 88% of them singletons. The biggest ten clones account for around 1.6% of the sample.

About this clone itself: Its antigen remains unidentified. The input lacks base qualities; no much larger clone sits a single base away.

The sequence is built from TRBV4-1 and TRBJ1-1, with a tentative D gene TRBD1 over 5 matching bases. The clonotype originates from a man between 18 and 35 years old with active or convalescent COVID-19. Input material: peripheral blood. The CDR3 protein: CASSQEMIGVGAFF. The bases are TGCGCCAGCAGCCAAGAAATGATAGGGGTGGGAGCTTTCTTT.